The T cell receptor (beta chain) described here comes from a study of T cell responses to AZD1222 COVID-19 vaccine. Only in-frame clones appear in the TCRdb table, and some are missing; sequencing was by immunoSEQ multiplex PCR. The sample lists around 45,000 clones; around three quarters were seen once. CDR1 is SGHRS, CDR2 YFSETQ, per germline. The CDR3 contains 14 residues. Trimming cost V 5 bases and J 8 bases; bases outside gene matches: 5. With regard to this clone: Its antigen is currently unknown.

Broader study findings: Most donors were white British, females outnumbered males, and clonal diversity was possibly underestimated. Only a handful of people who got AZD1222 tested seropositive at baseline. The study sampled repertoires only after the peak T cell response.

The source of this sequence is an adult who received the MenACWY meningococcal vaccine as a control. The source material was peripheral blood, sampled 28 days after the second dose of the MenACWY control vaccine. This sequence joins TRBV5-1 and TRBJ2-1; 12 bases align to TRBD1. The CDR3 DNA is TGCGCCAGCAGTCCGGGACAGGGGGCTTATGAGCAGTTCTTC. It encodes CASSPGQGAYEQFF.